This entry lists 7 T cell receptor beta chains sequenced from one sample in a study of T-cell memory formation after mild COVID-19. TCRdb recomputed calls from the 5' RACE reads with MiXCR, one row per CDR3 protein. The table shows about 110,000 distinct CDR3 sequences, with approximately 14% occurring only once. The sequenced material came from PBMCs or a T cell subset sorted from them (not recorded which). These receptors all stem from a man aged 18 to 35 who had mild COVID-19 (a few samples of this study predate the infection). Cell type and time point are not known.

The table lists this clonotype with a few counts. This sequence joins TRBV4-3 and TRBJ2-5; TRBD1 agrees at 10 bases. Trimming removed 4 bases from V and 4 bases from J; junction bases left unmatched: 9. The CDR3 runs to 16 residues. CDR1 LGHNA and CDR2 YSLEER come from the germline V gene. CDR3 sequence: CASSRVGDRGGETQYF. DNA for the CDR3: TGCGCCAGCAGCCGAGTCGGGGACAGGGGAGGAGAGACCCAGTACTTC.

The V gene is TRBV27, the J gene TRBJ1-1; D gene ambiguous. Trimming stripped 9 bases from V and 1 base from J, with 9 bases between. Per germline, CDR1 MNHEY and CDR2 SMNVEV (reference sequence). The CDR3 covers 12 residues. In DNA, the CDR3 is TGTGCCAGTAGAAGTGGGAACACTGAAGCTTTCTTT. As protein: CASRSGNTEAFF.

This rearrangement joins TRBV6-6 to TRBJ2-3; the D gene is possibly TRBD1 (6 bases). Germline values: CDR1 MNHNY, CDR2 SVGAGI (reference sequence). The V and J ends lost 10 bases and 2 bases respectively, with 16 bases between them. The CDR3 is 14 residues long. The CDR3 bases are TGTGCCATCTCCCCGAGGGGGATCACAGATACGCAGTATTTT. This translates into CAISPRGITDTQYF.

This clonotype occurred once. The CDR3 spells CATATGGDSPLHF. CDR3 DNA: TGTGCCACCGCTACAGGGGGTGATTCACCCCTCCACTTT. The genes are TRBV10-3 and TRBJ1-6; 8 nucleotides match TRBD1. CDR1 and CDR2 (germline): ENHRY, SYGVKD. The CDR3 covers 13 residues. After removal of 10 bases from V and 8 bases from J, the junction contained 7 bases not matched to a gene.

This clonotype was seen at least ten times. This chain connects TRBV12-3 or TRBV12-4 to TRBJ2-7, with 8 nucleotides matching TRBD2. The CDR3 is 15 amino acids. Losses at the gene ends were 7 bases for V and 2 bases for J; bases not matched to a gene: 10. The chain's CDR3 is CASTPGTGGPYEQYF. The CDR3 nucleotides are TGTGCCAGCACCCCAGGGACGGGGGGGCCCTACGAGCAGTACTTC.

As DNA, the CDR3 is TGTGCCAGCAGTGACGGGGCCTCGATGGGGGAGCAGTTCTTC. Protein: CASSDGASMGEQFF. The gene calls are TRBV27 and TRBJ2-1, with D possibly called TRBD1 or TRBD2 (5 bases each). Germline V gives CDR1 MNHEY, CDR2 SMNVEV (reference sequence). V lost 5 bases and J 10 bases, leaving 18 bases between the germline ends. The CDR3 is made up of 14 amino acids.

This clonotype occurred a few times. The chain has TRBV20-1 and TRBJ2-5; no definite D call. Germline values: CDR1 DFQATT, CDR2 SNEGSKA (reference sequence). Trimming left V 5 bases short and J 4 bases short, with 11 bases between. The CDR3 is made up of 12 amino acids. The chain's CDR3 is CSAHGEAETQYF. The DNA for the CDR3 is TGCAGTGCTCACGGAGAGGCAGAGACCCAGTACTTC.